The T cell receptor beta chain under discussion was sequenced for a study of molecular identifiers for immune sequencing clone quantification. Study-level results: Jurkat TCR RNA that was spiked in from one cell was reportedly detectable among some 980,000 naive cells.

This clonotype has more than one count but fewer than ten. The antigen is not known. Previously reported methods and listed TCR primers produced the bulk TCR libraries. TCRdb re-called the PCR reads with MiXCR, one entry per CDR3 protein. Among about 630,000 distinct CDR3 sequences, 25% were seen once, and the ten largest hold 0.78%. Naive CD8 T cells were sorted, and the gate applied was CD8+CD4-CCR7+CD45RA+. The CDR3 spans 13 residues. Per the germline V gene, CDR1 is LNHDA and CDR2 is SQIVND (reference sequence). Trimming stripped 2 bases from V and 6 bases from J, with 8 bases between. The sequencing input was naive CD8+ T cells from blood, with Jurkat cell RNA spiked in. The subset is: FACS-sorted CD8+CD4-CCR7+CD45RA+ naive T cells. The chain is built from TRBV19 and TRBJ2-1; unclear D gene. This TCR came from a human donor in good health. Some libraries in this study had Jurkat cell RNA spiked in. DNA of the CDR3: TGTGCCAGTAGTATATTTTCAGGCAATGAGCAGTTCTTC. Translation gives CASSIFSGNEQFF.